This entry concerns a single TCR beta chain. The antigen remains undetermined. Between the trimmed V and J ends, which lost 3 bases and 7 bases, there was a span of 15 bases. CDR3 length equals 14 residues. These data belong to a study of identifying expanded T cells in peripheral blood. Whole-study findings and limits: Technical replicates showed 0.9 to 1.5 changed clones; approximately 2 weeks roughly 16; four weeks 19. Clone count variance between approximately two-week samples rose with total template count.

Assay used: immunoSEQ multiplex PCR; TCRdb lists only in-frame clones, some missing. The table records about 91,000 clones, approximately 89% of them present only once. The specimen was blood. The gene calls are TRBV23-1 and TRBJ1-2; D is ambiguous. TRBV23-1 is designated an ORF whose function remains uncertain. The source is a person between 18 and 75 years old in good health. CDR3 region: CASSHEDRVSGYTF. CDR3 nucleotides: TGCGCCAGCAGTCATGAAGACCGTGTCTCTGGCTACACCTTC.